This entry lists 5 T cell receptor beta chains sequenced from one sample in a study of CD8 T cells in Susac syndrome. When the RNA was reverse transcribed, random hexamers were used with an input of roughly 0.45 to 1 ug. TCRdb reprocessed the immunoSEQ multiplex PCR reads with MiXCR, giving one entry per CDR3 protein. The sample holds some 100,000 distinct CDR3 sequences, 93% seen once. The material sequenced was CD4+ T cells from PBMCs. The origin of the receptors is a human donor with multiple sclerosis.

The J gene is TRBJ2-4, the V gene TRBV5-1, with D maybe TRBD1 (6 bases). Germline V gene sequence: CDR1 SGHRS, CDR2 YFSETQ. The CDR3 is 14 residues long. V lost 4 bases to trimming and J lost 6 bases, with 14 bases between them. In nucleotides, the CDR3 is TGCGCCAGCAGCCCCCTTGGACAGTTAAACATTCAGTACTTC. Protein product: CASSPLGQLNIQYF.

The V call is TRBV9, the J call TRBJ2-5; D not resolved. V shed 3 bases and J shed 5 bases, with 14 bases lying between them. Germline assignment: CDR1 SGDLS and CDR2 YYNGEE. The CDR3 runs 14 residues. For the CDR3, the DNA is TGTGCCAGCAGCGAGGGCCACGTCGGGGAGACCCAGTACTTC. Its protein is CASSEGHVGETQYF.

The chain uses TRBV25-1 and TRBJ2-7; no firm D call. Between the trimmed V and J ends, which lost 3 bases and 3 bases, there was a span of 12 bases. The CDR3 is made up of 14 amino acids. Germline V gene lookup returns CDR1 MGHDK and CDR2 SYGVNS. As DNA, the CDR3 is TGTGCCAGCAGTGAGGGCAGCCAATACTACGAGCAGTACTTC. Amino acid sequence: CASSEGSQYYEQYF.

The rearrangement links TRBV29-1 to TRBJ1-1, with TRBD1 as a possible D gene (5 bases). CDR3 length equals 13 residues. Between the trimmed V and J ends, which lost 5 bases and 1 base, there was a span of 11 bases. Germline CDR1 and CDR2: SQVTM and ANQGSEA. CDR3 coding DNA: TGCAGCGTTCCCGGGGCATCGAACACTGAAGCTTTCTTT. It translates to CSVPGASNTEAFF.

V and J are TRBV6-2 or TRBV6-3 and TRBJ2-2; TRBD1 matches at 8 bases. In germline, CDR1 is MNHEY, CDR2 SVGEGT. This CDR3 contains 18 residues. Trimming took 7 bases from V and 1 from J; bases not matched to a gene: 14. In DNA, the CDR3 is TGTGCCAGCATCGCCGGGACAGGCCTAACTAAGAACACCGGGGAGCTGTTTTTT. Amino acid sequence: CASIAGTGLTKNTGELFF.